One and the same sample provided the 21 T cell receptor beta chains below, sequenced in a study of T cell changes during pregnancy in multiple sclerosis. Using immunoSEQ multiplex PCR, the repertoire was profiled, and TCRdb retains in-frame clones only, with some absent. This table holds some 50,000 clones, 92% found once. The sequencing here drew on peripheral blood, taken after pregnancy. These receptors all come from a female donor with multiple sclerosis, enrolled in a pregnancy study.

DNA of the CDR3: TGTGCCAGCAGCCTCGTTACGGTCACTGAAGCTTTCTTT. This translates into CASSLVTVTEAFF. The chain combines TRBV16 with TRBJ1-1; D is ambiguous. Between the trimmed V and J ends, which lost 4 bases and 4 bases, there was a span of 10 bases. CDR1 and CDR2 (germline): KGHSY, FQNENV. The CDR3 has 13 residues.

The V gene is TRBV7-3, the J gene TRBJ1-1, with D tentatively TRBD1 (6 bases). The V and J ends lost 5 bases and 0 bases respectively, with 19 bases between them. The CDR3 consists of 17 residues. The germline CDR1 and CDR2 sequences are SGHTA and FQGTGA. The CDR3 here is CASSGAGGARMNTEAFF. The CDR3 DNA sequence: TGTGCCAGCAGCGGGGCCGGGGGGGCGCGAATGAACACTGAAGCTTTCTTT.

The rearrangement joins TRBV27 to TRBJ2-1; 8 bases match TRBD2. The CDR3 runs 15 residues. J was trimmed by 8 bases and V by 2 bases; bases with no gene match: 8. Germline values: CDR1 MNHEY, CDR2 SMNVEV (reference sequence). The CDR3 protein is CASSLVVAGSDEQFF. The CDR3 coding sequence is TGTGCCAGCAGTTTAGTAGTAGCGGGATCGGATGAGCAGTTCTTC.

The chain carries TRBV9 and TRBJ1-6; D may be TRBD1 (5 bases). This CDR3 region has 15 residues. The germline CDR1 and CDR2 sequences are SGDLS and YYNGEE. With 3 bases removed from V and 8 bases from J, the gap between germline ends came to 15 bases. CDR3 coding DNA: TGTGCCAGCAGCGCACACCCGGGGGGTGATTCACCCCTCCACTTT. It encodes CASSAHPGGDSPLHF.

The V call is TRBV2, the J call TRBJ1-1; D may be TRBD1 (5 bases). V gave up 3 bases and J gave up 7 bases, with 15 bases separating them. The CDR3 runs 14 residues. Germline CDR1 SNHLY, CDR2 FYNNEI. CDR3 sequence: CASSEGGGRSEAFF. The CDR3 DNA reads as TGTGCCAGCAGTGAGGGGGGAGGAAGGAGTGAAGCTTTCTTT.

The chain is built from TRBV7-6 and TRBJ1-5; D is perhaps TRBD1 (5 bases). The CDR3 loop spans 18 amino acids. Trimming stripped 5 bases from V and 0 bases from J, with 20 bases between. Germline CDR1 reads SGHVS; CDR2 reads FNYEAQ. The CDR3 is CASSPGFGGRDSNQPQHF. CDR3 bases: TGTGCCAGCAGCCCGGGGTTCGGGGGTCGGGATAGCAATCAGCCCCAGCATTTT.

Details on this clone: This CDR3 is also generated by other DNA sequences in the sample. The CDR3 loop is CASSPDRDYGYTF. The DNA for the CDR3 is TGTGCCAGCTCACCGGACAGAGACTATGGCTACACCTTC. The rearrangement links TRBV18 to TRBJ1-2; D might be TRBD1 (6 bases). CDR3 size: 13 residues. The V end lost 3 bases, the J end lost 3 bases, and 8 bases lay between the germline ends. Germline CDR1 KGHSH, CDR2 LQKENI.

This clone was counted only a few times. The CDR3 here is CASSLESVGNQPQHF. For the CDR3, the DNA is TGTGCCAGCAGCTTAGAGAGCGTGGGCAATCAGCCCCAGCATTTT. The chain employs TRBV7-8 and TRBJ1-5; unclear D gene. The germline V and J ends were trimmed by 1 base and 2 bases, with 9 bases remaining between them. The CDR3 runs to 15 residues. CDR1 and CDR2 (germline): SGHVS, FQNEAQ.

DNA of the CDR3: TGTGCCAGCAGCGTAGAGGGGGGGGGTCTTCACGAGCAGTACTTC. Encoded protein: CASSVEGGGLHEQYF. V is TRBV9 and J is TRBJ2-7; D is perhaps TRBD2 (7 bases). The V gene's germline CDR1 is SGDLS and CDR2 YYNGEE. The V end was cut by 0 bases, the J end by 5 bases, with 15 bases between. This CDR3 comprises 15 residues. Supplemented by reference TRBV9 and TRBJ2-7, the full variable domain reads DSGVTQTPKHLITATGQRVTLRCSPRSGDLSVYWYQQSLDQGLQFLIQYYNGEERAKGNILERFSAQQFPDLHSELNLSSLELGDSALYFCASSVEGGGLHEQYFGPGTRLTVT.

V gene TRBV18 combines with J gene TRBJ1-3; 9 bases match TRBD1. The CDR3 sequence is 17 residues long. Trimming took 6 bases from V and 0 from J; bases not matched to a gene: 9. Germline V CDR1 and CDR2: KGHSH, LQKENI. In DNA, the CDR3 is TGTGCCAGCTCCCCGGGACAGGGTTGGAGCTCTGGAAACACCATATATTTT. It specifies CASSPGQGWSSGNTIYF.

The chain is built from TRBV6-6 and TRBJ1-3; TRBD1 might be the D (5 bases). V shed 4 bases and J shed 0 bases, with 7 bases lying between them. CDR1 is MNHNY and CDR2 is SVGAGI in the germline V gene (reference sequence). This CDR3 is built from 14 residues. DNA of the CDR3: TGTGCCAGCAGTTCTCAGGGCTCTGGAAACACCATATATTTT. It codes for CASSSQGSGNTIYF.

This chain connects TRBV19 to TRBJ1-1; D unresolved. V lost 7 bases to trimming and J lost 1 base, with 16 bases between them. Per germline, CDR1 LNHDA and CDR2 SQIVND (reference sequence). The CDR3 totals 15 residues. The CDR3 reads CASKSYELSNTEAFF. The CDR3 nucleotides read TGTGCCAGTAAATCGTACGAGCTTTCGAACACTGAAGCTTTCTTT. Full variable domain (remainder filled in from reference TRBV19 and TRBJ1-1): DGGITQSPKYLFRKEGQNVTLSCEQNLNHDAMYWYRQDPGQGLRLIYYSQIVNDFQKGDIAEGYSVSREKKESFPLTVTSAQKNPTAFYLCASKSYELSNTEAFFGQGTRLTVV.

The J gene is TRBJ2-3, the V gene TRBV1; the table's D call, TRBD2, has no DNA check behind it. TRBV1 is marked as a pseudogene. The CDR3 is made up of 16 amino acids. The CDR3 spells CTSLNTGLAYTDTQYF. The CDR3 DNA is TGCACCAGCCTGAACACCGGACTAGCGTACACAGATACGCAGTATTTT.

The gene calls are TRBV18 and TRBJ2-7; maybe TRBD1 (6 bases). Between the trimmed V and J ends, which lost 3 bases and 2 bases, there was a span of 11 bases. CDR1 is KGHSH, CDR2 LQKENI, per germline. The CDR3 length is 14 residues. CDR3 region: CASSPGQVTYEQYF. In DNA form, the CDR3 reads TGTGCCAGCTCACCGGGACAAGTAACCTACGAGCAGTACTTC.

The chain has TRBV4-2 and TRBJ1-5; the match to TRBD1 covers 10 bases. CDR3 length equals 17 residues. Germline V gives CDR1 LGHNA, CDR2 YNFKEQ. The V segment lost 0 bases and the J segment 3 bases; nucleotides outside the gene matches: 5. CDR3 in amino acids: CASSQERGQGHNQPQHF. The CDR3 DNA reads TGTGCCAGCAGCCAAGAGAGGGGACAGGGGCACAATCAGCCCCAGCATTTT.

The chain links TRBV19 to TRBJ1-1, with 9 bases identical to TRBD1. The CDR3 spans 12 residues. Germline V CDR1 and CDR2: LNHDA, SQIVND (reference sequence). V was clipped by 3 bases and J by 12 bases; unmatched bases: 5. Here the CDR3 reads CASSMLDRGSFF. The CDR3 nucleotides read TGTGCCAGTAGTATGCTCGACAGGGGGTCTTTCTTT.

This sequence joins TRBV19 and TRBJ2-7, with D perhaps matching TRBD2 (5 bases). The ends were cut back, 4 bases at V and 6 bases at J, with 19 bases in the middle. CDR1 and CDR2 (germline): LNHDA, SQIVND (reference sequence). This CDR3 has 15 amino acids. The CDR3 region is CASSKDVGFRGEQYF. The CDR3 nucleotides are TGTGCCAGTAGTAAGGACGTAGGATTCCGGGGCGAGCAGTACTTC.

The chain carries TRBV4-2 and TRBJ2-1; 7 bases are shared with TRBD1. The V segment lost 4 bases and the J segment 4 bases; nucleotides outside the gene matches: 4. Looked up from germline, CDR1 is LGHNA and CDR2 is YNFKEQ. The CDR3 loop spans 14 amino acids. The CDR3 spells CASSRDRVYNEQFF. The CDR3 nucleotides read TGTGCCAGCAGCCGAGACAGGGTTTACAATGAGCAGTTCTTC.

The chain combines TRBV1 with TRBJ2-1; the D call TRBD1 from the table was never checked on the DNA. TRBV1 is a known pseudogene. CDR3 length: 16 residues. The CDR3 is CTSSQDVDREFNEQFF. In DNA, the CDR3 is TGCACCAGCAGCCAAGATGTGGACAGGGAATTCAATGAGCAGTTCTTC.

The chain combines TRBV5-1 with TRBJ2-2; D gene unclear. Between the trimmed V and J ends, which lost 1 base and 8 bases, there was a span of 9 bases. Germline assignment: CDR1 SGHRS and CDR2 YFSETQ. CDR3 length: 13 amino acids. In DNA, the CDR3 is TGCGCCAGCAGCTTGCCCCTGGAGGGGGAGCTGTTTTTT. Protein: CASSLPLEGELFF.

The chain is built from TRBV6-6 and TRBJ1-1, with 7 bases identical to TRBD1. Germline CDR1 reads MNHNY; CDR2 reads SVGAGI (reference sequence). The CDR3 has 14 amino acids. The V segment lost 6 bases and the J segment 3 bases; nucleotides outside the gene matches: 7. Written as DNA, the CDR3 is TGTGCCAGCAGGTTACAGGGGAAAGACACTGAAGCTTTCTTT. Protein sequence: CASRLQGKDTEAFF.